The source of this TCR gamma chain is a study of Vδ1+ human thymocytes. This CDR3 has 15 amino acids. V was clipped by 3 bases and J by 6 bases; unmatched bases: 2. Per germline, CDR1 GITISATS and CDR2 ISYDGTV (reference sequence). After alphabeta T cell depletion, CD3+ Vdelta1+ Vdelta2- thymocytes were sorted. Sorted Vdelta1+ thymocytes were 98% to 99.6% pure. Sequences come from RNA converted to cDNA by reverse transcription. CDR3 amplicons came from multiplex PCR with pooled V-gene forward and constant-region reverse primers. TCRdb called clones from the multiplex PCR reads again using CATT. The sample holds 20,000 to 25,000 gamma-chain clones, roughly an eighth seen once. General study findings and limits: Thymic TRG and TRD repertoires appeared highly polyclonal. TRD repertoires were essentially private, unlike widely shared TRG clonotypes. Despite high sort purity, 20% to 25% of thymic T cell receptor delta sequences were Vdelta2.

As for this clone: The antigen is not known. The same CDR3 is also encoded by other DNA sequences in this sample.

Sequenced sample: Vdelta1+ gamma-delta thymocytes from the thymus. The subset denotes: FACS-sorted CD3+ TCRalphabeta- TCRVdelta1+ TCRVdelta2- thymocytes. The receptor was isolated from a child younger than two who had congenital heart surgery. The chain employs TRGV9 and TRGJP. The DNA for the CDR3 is TGTGCCTTGTGGGAGAGAGAGTTGGGCAAAAAAATCAAGGTATTT. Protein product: CALWERELGKKIKVF.